This T cell receptor (delta chain) was identified during a study of gamma-delta T cells after stem cell transplantation. TCRdb redid clone calling on the RT-PCR reads using CATT. The sample carries around 3,000 delta-chain clones, 25% to 35% recorded once. Germline trimming cut 3 bases from V and 2 bases from J; bases unmatched to any gene: 12. Germline CDR1 and CDR2: GEAIGNYY and EKD. This CDR3 spans 17 amino acids. This clone ranks as medium-sized (0.01 to 0.1%). This chain connects TRDV2 to TRDJ1; 9 bases are a match to TRDD3. This clonotype was sampled from a human donor. It is not recorded whose cells these are; they may come from a transplant donor. The sequenced sample consisted of gamma-delta T cells. The CDR3 coding sequence is TGTGCCTGTGACCCGTACTGGGGGACCGCAGGAACCGATAAACTCATCTTT. It encodes CACDPYWGTAGTDKLIF.